One and the same sample provided the 28 T cell receptor beta chains below, sequenced in a study of glioma-infiltrating T cells. Using RNA template, CDR3s of TCR alpha and beta were amplified with iRepertoire arm-PCR. TCRdb re-derived calls from the multiplex PCR reads in MiXCR, one entry per CDR3 protein. Of fewer than 200,000 distinct CDR3 sequences in the sample, around 30% were seen once. The sample was glioma tissue, nonneoplastic brain tissue, or PBMCs (not recorded which). The receptors come from a human donor with low-grade glioma or glioblastoma, undergoing nonglioma brain surgery, or in good health (not recorded which).

A note on this clonotype: This may stem from a read error, because a much larger clone lies one nucleotide away. The gene calls are TRBV18 and TRBJ2-1; TRBD2 is a possible D gene (6 bases). The germline V and J ends were trimmed by 2 bases and 3 bases, with 11 bases remaining between them. This CDR3 is 15 amino acids long. The germline V gene encodes CDR1 KGHSH and CDR2 LQKENI. CDR3 DNA sequence: TGTGCCAGCTCACCATACATAGCGGTCTACAATGAGCAGTTCTTC. It codes for CASSPYIAVYNEQFF.

CDR3 sequence: CASSIRGSQTQHF. The CDR3 coding sequence is TGTGCCAGCAGCATTAGAGGTTCACAGACCCAGCATTTT. The V and J genes are TRBV3-1 and TRBJ1-5, with D hard to call. The V gene's germline CDR1 is LGHDT and CDR2 YNNKEL (reference sequence). V lost 5 bases and J 11 bases, leaving 16 bases between the germline ends. The CDR3 length is 13 residues.

This clonotype was observed many times. The V and J genes are TRBV20-1 and TRBJ1-5; D call uncertain. Germline assignment: CDR1 DFQATT and CDR2 SNEGSKA (reference sequence). Trimming stripped 3 bases from V and 3 bases from J, with 6 bases between. The CDR3 loop spans 12 amino acids. In DNA form, the CDR3 reads TGCAGTGCTAGCGTATTCAATCAGCCCCAGCATTTT. Translating it yields CSASVFNQPQHF.

This clonotype was seen repeatedly, ten times or more. Compared with germline, one end of the junction differs, possibly owing to a read error. The chain uses TRBV6-2 or TRBV6-3 and TRBJ2-5; D is ambiguous. CDR3 length: 15 residues. Germline CDR1 reads MNHEY; CDR2 reads SVGEGT. CDR3 bases: TGTGCCAGCAGTTACTGGACCACTCACCAAGAGACCCGGTACTTC. This gives the protein CASSYWTTHQETRYF.

The chain employs TRBV3-1 and TRBJ2-6; D is unclear. V shed 0 bases and J shed 2 bases, with 8 bases lying between them. Germline-derived CDR1 and CDR2 are LGHDT and YNNKEL (reference sequence). This CDR3 spans 16 amino acids. The DNA of the CDR3 is TGTGCCAGCAGCCAAGAAGGAAGGACTGGGGCCAACGTCCTGACTTTC. This codes for CASSQEGRTGANVLTF.

There are many counts of this clonotype. The chain uses TRBV19 and TRBJ1-1; possible D gene TRBD1, 5 bases. This CDR3 region has 17 residues. The germline V gene encodes CDR1 LNHDA and CDR2 SQIVND (reference sequence). Trimming stripped 1 base from V and 0 bases from J, with 15 bases between. CDR3 sequence: CASSIGRRGGLNTEAFF. CDR3 in DNA: TGTGCCAGTAGTATAGGTCGGCGGGGCGGATTGAACACTGAAGCTTTCTTT.

In this sample, this clonotype turned up many times. The rearrangement links TRBV28 to TRBJ2-1; TRBD1 aligns across 8 bases. There are 15 residues in the CDR3. The junction had 12 bases not matched to a gene; V was cut back by 6 bases and J by 8 bases. Germline V CDR1 and CDR2: MDHEN, SYDVKM. CDR3 nucleotide sequence: TGTGCCAGCAGCCCCTTGGACAGGGAAGTAGATGAGCAGTTCTTC. Its translation is CASSPLDREVDEQFF.

Regarding this clonotype: The junction departs from the called germline gene at one end, perhaps through a read error. V usage is TRBV10-3 and J usage is TRBJ2-7; 13 bases align to TRBD2. This CDR3 has 18 residues. Germline CDR1 is ENHRY and CDR2 is SYGVKD. CDR3 in amino acids: CAVSDRAPGLAGKYEQYF. The CDR3 DNA is TGTGCCGTCAGTGACAGGGCCCCGGGACTAGCGGGGAAGTACGAGCAGTACTTC.

This clonotype appeared many times. The chain joins TRBV6-2 or TRBV6-3 to TRBJ2-1; 9 bases agree with TRBD2. V trimming: 2 bases; J trimming: 2 bases; junction bases outside the gene matches: 4. The CDR3 extends over 16 amino acids. Germline CDR1 reads MNHEY; CDR2 reads SVGEGT. The DNA of the CDR3 is TGTGCCAGCAGTTACGGGGCGGGAGGGCCCTACAATGAGCAGTTCTTC. Translated: CASSYGAGGPYNEQFF.

This clonotype was recorded at least ten times. The chain carries TRBV27 and TRBJ2-3; D possibly corresponds to TRBD1 (5 bases). Deletions cut 6 bases from V and 5 bases from J, with 24 bases between. Germline V gives CDR1 MNHEY, CDR2 SMNVEV (reference sequence). This CDR3 contains 17 residues. CDR3 residues: CASSPTSGRAEQDTQYF. The CDR3 DNA is TGTGCCAGCAGCCCCACCTCGGGCAGGGCGGAACAAGATACGCAGTATTTT.

The gene calls are TRBV12-3 or TRBV12-4 and TRBJ1-5; the D gene is possibly TRBD1 (6 bases). CDR3 length: 14 residues. Between the trimmed V and J ends, which lost 6 bases and 2 bases, there was a span of 11 bases. The CDR3 reads CASRGGTRNQPQHF. The CDR3 DNA follows: TGTGCCAGCAGGGGCGGGACACGCAATCAGCCCCAGCATTTT.

This clonotype showed up many times. The rearrangement links TRBV2 to TRBJ1-5; no definite D call. The CDR3 extends over 15 amino acids. Germline-derived CDR1 and CDR2 are SNHLY and FYNNEI. The V and J ends lost 2 bases and 1 base respectively, with 9 bases between them. In DNA, the CDR3 is TGTGCCAGCAGTGAAATGAACTGGAGCAATCAGCCCCAGCATTTT. Protein: CASSEMNWSNQPQHF.

A note on this clonotype: It may be a read error: a sequence one base away is much more abundant. V usage is TRBV7-6 and J usage is TRBJ2-7, with D uncertain. Trimming took off 1 base at V and 8 bases at J, with 9 bases between the two ends. Germline CDR1 reads SGHVS; CDR2 reads FNYEAQ. The CDR3 contains 12 residues. CDR3: CASSLDRAKQYF. The DNA for the CDR3 is TGTGCCAGCAGCTTAGACAGAGCCAAGCAGTACTTC.

In its sample, this clonotype was seen many times. The gene calls are TRBV20-1 and TRBJ1-1, with D tentatively TRBD1 (6 bases). The germline CDR1 and CDR2 sequences are DFQATT and SNEGSKA (reference sequence). V lost 0 bases and J lost 5, with 16 bases in between. The CDR3 has 15 residues. CDR3 region: CSARDLGGPGTEAFF. As DNA, the CDR3 is TGCAGTGCTAGAGATCTCGGGGGGCCGGGGACTGAAGCTTTCTTT.

This clonotype was seen a single time. V is TRBV7-2 and J is TRBJ2-3; D possibly matches TRBD1 or TRBD2 (5 bases each). Trimming pared 7 bases from V and 11 bases from J, leaving 13 bases between. Germline assignment: CDR1 SGHTA and CDR2 FQGNSA. The CDR3 has 11 amino acids. The CDR3 region has the DNA TGTACCAGCAACCCGGGACCCCAGCAGTATTTT. Translation: CTSNPGPQQYF.

The genes are TRBV3-1 and TRBJ1-2, with D maybe TRBD1 (5 bases). V lost 4 bases and J 3 bases, leaving 15 bases between the germline ends. CDR3 size: 15 residues. Looked up from germline, CDR1 is LGHDT and CDR2 is YNNKEL (reference sequence). The CDR3 nucleotides read TGTGCCAGCAGCCGCTCCGGGGCCTCTGACTATGGCTACACCTTC. Its translation is CASSRSGASDYGYTF.

This clonotype was detected many times. V usage is TRBV20-1 and J usage is TRBJ2-7; TRBD1 matches at 8 bases. V was clipped by 3 bases and J by 0 bases; unmatched bases: 7. CDR3 length: 15 amino acids. CDR1 and CDR2 (germline): DFQATT, SNEGSKA (reference sequence). CDR3 protein: CSARGTGTLSYEQYF. The DNA of the CDR3 is TGCAGTGCTAGGGGGACAGGAACCCTCTCCTACGAGCAGTACTTC.

The sample holds a few counts of this clonotype. Just one base apart from a much larger clone, this may be a read error. This chain uses TRBV12-3 or TRBV12-4 with TRBJ2-7, with 10 bases fitting TRBD2. The CDR3 is 14 residues long. DNA for the CDR3: TGTGCCAGCAGTTCCGGGACTAGCGTATTCGAGCAGTGCTTC. Its protein is CASSSGTSVFEQCF.

This clonotype showed up many times. The V gene is TRBV7-2, the J gene TRBJ2-2, with 11 nucleotides matching TRBD2. The V and J ends lost 1 base and 7 bases, in that order; junction bases with no gene match: 8. The germline V gene encodes CDR1 SGHTA and CDR2 FQGNSA. CDR3 length: 17 amino acids. The CDR3 here is CASSLVGTSGASGELFF. The CDR3 DNA is TGTGCCAGCAGCTTAGTTGGGACTAGCGGAGCGAGCGGGGAGCTGTTTTTT. The full variable domain, its missing parts supplied by reference TRBV7-2 and TRBJ2-2, is GAGVSQSPSNKVTEKGKDVELRCDPISGHTALYWYRQSLGQGLEFLIYFQGNSAPDKSGLPSDRFSAERTGGSVSTLTIQRTQQEDSAVYLCASSLVGTSGASGELFFGEGSRLTVL.

The CDR3 region has the DNA TGCAGTGCCAGCAGCCAAGGCGCCGGGCCTGAAGCTTTCTTT. This encodes CSASSQGAGPEAFF. This chain uses TRBV20-1 with TRBJ1-1, with D uncertain. The CDR3 runs to 14 residues. Germline CDR1 reads DFQATT; CDR2 reads SNEGSKA (reference sequence). With 6 bases removed from V and 6 bases from J, the gap between germline ends came to 20 bases.

The chain joins TRBV29-1 to TRBJ2-7, with no clear D. The CDR3 has 12 residues. Trimming took off 3 bases at V and 3 bases at J, with 9 bases between the two ends. Looked up from germline, CDR1 is SQVTM and CDR2 is ANQGSEA. In DNA, the CDR3 is TGCAGCGTTGACGGGCCGAGCTACGAGCAGTACTTC. Translating gives CSVDGPSYEQYF.

Many counts were recorded for this clonotype. The rearrangement joins TRBV28 to TRBJ2-7; possible D gene TRBD1, 6 bases. Looked up from germline, CDR1 is MDHEN and CDR2 is SYDVKM. The CDR3 runs to 14 residues. Between the trimmed V and J ends, which lost 6 bases and 2 bases, there was a span of 14 bases. This chain's CDR3 is CASRVSRGPYEQYF. CDR3 DNA: TGTGCCAGCAGAGTCAGCAGGGGACCCTACGAGCAGTACTTC.

Details on this clonotype: This may stem from a read error, because a much larger clone lies one nucleotide away. The chain carries TRBV4-1 and TRBJ2-1, with 12 bases aligning to TRBD2. CDR3 size: 18 residues. Germline V gene lookup returns CDR1 MGHRA and CDR2 YSYEKL. The CDR3 DNA reads as TGCTCCAGCAGCCGAATTACTGGACTAGCGGGGATCTACAATGAGCAGTTCTTC. Its translation is CSSSRITGLAGIYNEQFF.

This clonotype was counted at least ten times. As DNA, the CDR3 is TGTGCCAGCTCCAGACGGCGAGGACCCGACGAGCAGTACTTC. Encoded protein: CASSRRRGPDEQYF. The rearrangement joins TRBV11-2 to TRBJ2-7, with D unclear. The germline V and J ends were trimmed by 8 bases and 5 bases, with 19 bases remaining between them. CDR3 length equals 14 residues. Germline-derived CDR1 and CDR2 are SGHAT and FQNNGV.

This clonotype was counted many times. The V call is TRBV20-1, the J call TRBJ1-5; D possibly corresponds to TRBD1 (5 bases). The CDR3 is 14 amino acids. Trimming took 6 bases from V and 0 from J, leaving 12 bases between them. CDR1 and CDR2 from the germline V gene are DFQATT and SNEGSKA (reference sequence). The DNA of the CDR3 is TGCAGTGCCGTGACGGGGGATAGCAATCAGCCCCAGCATTTT. The encoded protein is CSAVTGDSNQPQHF.

This clonotype was found many times. The chain is built from TRBV6-2 or TRBV6-3 and TRBJ2-7; D unclear. Trimming pared 6 bases from V and 3 bases from J, leaving 9 bases between. Germline CDR1 is MNHEY and CDR2 is SVGEGT. The CDR3 totals 12 residues. CDR3 amino acids: CASSRQRYEQYF. The DNA of the CDR3 is TGTGCCAGCAGCCGGCAACGCTACGAGCAGTACTTC.

Only one count was recorded for this clonotype. The V gene is TRBV5-4, the J gene TRBJ2-2; tentatively, D is TRBD1 (6 bases). The CDR3 runs 15 residues. The germline V gene has CDR1 SGHNT and CDR2 YYREEE (reference sequence). V lost 2 bases to trimming and J lost 5 bases, with 13 bases between them. The DNA of the CDR3 is TGTGCCAGCAGCTTTTGGACAGTGGGTACCGGGGAGCTGTTTTTT. Its translation is CASSFWTVGTGELFF.

This clonotype was counted ten times or more. V is TRBV4-3 and J is TRBJ1-1; D is perhaps TRBD1 (6 bases). With 1 base removed from V and 3 bases from J, the gap between germline ends came to 9 bases. This CDR3 has 14 amino acids. Germline-derived CDR1 and CDR2 are LGHNA and YSLEER. Here the CDR3 reads CASSQGGADTEAFF. CDR3 DNA sequence: TGCGCCAGCAGCCAAGGGGGGGCGGACACTGAAGCTTTCTTT.